Following are 26 T cell receptor beta chains from one sample sequenced in a study of identical twins. TCRdb reanalysed the 5' RACE reads using MiXCR and keeps one entry per CDR3 protein. The table records about 1.7 million distinct CDR3 sequences, 25% to 35% of them present only once. Input material: cord blood. The receptors stem from a newborn girl in good health.

The CDR3 nucleotides read TGCAGTGCTAGGAACCCCGCGGGGGAGAGCTCCTACAATGAGCAGTTCTTC. Translating it yields CSARNPAGESSYNEQFF. The chain carries TRBV20-1 and TRBJ2-1, with TRBD2 identical over 7 bases. V lost 3 bases and J lost 0; bases outside the gene matches: 11. This CDR3 has 17 amino acids. Germline assignment: CDR1 DFQATT and CDR2 SNEGSKA (reference sequence).

This clonotype has only a few counts. The genes are TRBV25-1 and TRBJ1-4; a weak D match, TRBD1 (5 bases). Germline lookup yields CDR1 MGHDK and CDR2 SYGVNS. V was pared by 3 bases and J by 5 bases, with 16 bases between. The CDR3 covers 16 residues. The CDR3 is CASSDLGLGQNEKLFF. CDR3 coding DNA: TGTGCCAGCAGTGATTTGGGGCTAGGGCAGAATGAAAAACTGTTTTTT.

This clonotype appeared a few times. V is TRBV20-1 and J is TRBJ2-1, with D hard to call. Germline V gene lookup returns CDR1 DFQATT and CDR2 SNEGSKA (reference sequence). Trimming shortened V by 3 bases and J by 8 bases, and 14 bases separated the two germline ends. CDR3 length: 13 residues. CDR3: CSARTTRHDEQFF. The CDR3 bases are TGCAGTGCTAGGACCACCCGGCACGATGAGCAGTTCTTC.

V is TRBV12-5 and J is TRBJ1-1; D not certain. V was trimmed by 3 bases and J by 0 bases, leaving 5 bases between them. Germline assignment: CDR1 LGHNT and CDR2 FRNRAP. The CDR3 is 13 residues long. CDR3 coding DNA: TGTGCTAGTGGTTTCATGATGAACACTGAAGCTTTCTTT. Translation: CASGFMMNTEAFF.

The chain is built from TRBV14 and TRBJ2-3, with no clear D. The V gene lost 1 base and the J gene lost 7 bases, with 9 bases spanning the gap. Germline-derived CDR1 and CDR2 are SGHDN and FVKESK. The CDR3 runs 13 residues. CDR3 sequence reads: CASSQAQTYTQYF. CDR3 sequence (DNA): TGTGCCAGCAGCCAAGCTCAGACCTATACGCAGTATTTT. Full variable domain (remainder filled in from reference TRBV14 and TRBJ2-3): EAGVTQFPSHSVIEKGQTVTLRCDPISGHDNLYWYRRVMGKEIKFLLHFVKESKQDESGMPNNRFLAERTGGTYSTLKVQPAELEDSGVYFCASSQAQTYTQYFGPGTRLTVL.

This clonotype has only a few counts. The chain carries TRBV20-1 and TRBJ1-1, with D possibly TRBD1 on 6 matching bases. CDR1 is DFQATT and CDR2 is SNEGSKA in the germline V gene (reference sequence). The CDR3 runs 10 residues. This chain's CDR3 is CKAPGQEAFF. In DNA form, the CDR3 reads TGCAAAGCCCCGGGACAAGAAGCTTTCTTT.

This chain connects TRBV6-6 to TRBJ1-1, with 10 bases lining up with TRBD1. Germline loops: CDR1 MNHNY, CDR2 SVGAGI (reference sequence). The CDR3 totals 15 residues. Losses at the gene ends were 2 bases for V and 4 bases for J; bases not matched to a gene: 4. CDR3: CASSYRRQGATEAFF. The CDR3 DNA reads TGTGCCAGCAGTTACAGACGACAGGGGGCCACTGAAGCTTTCTTT.

This clonotype occurred a few times. The V gene is TRBV27, the J gene TRBJ2-1; TRBD2 agrees at 10 bases. Per germline, CDR1 MNHEY and CDR2 SMNVEV (reference sequence). V was clipped by 2 bases and J by 10 bases; unmatched bases: 11. This CDR3 has 16 amino acids. The CDR3 region has the DNA TGTGCCAGCAGTTTAAGGTGGCTAGCGGGAGTCCACGAGCAGTTCTTC. It codes for CASSLRWLAGVHEQFF.

The chain recombines TRBV20-1 with TRBJ2-3; 13 bases match TRBD2. J was trimmed by 8 bases and V by 3 bases; bases with no gene match: 8. This CDR3 has 15 residues. Germline assignment: CDR1 DFQATT and CDR2 SNEGSKA (reference sequence). The CDR3 region is CSASRTSGGEVTQYF. CDR3 DNA sequence: TGCAGTGCTAGTAGAACTAGCGGGGGGGAGGTTACGCAGTATTTT.

J is TRBJ1-2 and V is TRBV5-1, with a possible D match to TRBD1 (5 bases). V was clipped by 5 bases and J by 4 bases, with 12 bases between them. Germline assignment: CDR1 SGHRS and CDR2 YFSETQ. CDR3 size: 13 residues. In nucleotides, the CDR3 is TGCGCCAGCAGTAAAGGGGACGGCTATGGCTACACCTTC. Protein: CASSKGDGYGYTF.

In its sample, this clonotype was seen a few times. The CDR3 sequence is CASSWTSGSRVEQFF. As DNA, the CDR3 is TGTGCCAGCAGTTGGACTAGCGGGAGTCGCGTTGAGCAGTTCTTC. This chain connects TRBV28 to TRBJ2-1, with 13 nucleotides matching TRBD2. Germline CDR1 and CDR2: MDHEN and SYDVKM. The J segment lost 9 bases and the V segment lost 4 bases, leaving 6 bases of the junction unmatched. This CDR3 spans 15 amino acids.

The rearrangement joins TRBV3-1 to TRBJ1-2, with D possibly being TRBD1 (5 bases). Per the germline V gene, CDR1 is LGHDT and CDR2 is YNNKEL (reference sequence). The CDR3 runs 14 residues. The ends were cut back, 1 base at V and 1 base at J, with 7 bases in the middle. For the CDR3, the DNA is TGTGCCAGCAGCCAAGGACAGAATAACTATGGCTACACCTTC. Translating gives CASSQGQNNYGYTF. Filled out from reference TRBV3-1 and TRBJ1-2, the complete variable domain reads DTAVSQTPKYLVTQMGNDKSIKCEQNLGHDTMYWYKQDSKKFLKIMFSYNNKELIINETVPNRFSPKSPDKAHLNLHINSLELGDSAVYFCASSQGQNNYGYTFGSGTRLTVV.

This clonotype appeared a few times. The chain has TRBV7-9 and TRBJ2-2; D may be TRBD2 (5 bases). V was pared by 3 bases and J by 6 bases, with 11 bases between. From germline, CDR1 is SEHNR and CDR2 FQNEAQ (reference sequence). There are 14 residues in the CDR3. CDR3 amino acids: CASSFGVPAGELFF. For the CDR3, the DNA is TGTGCCAGCAGCTTCGGGGTCCCTGCCGGGGAGCTGTTTTTT.

As for this clonotype: One base away lies a much larger clone, so this may be a sequencing read error. The chain combines TRBV9 with TRBJ2-1, with D uncertain. This CDR3 region has 14 residues. V lost 1 base to trimming and J lost 0 bases, with 5 bases between them. Germline CDR1 reads SGDLS; CDR2 reads YYNGEE. The CDR3 reads CASSVRSSYNEQFF. The CDR3 region has the DNA TGTGCCAGCAGCGTACGGAGCTCCTACAATGAGCAGTTCTTC. The whole variable domain, filled in from reference TRBV9 and TRBJ2-1, reads DSGVTQTPKHLITATGQRVTLRCSPRSGDLSVYWYQQSLDQGLQFLIQYYNGEERAKGNILERFSAQQFPDLHSELNLSSLELGDSALYFCASSVRSSYNEQFFGPGTRLTVL.

The V call is TRBV28, the J call TRBJ2-7; 7 bases are shared with TRBD1. Germline CDR1 MDHEN, CDR2 SYDVKM. V trimming: 5 bases; J trimming: 2 bases; junction bases outside the gene matches: 6. The CDR3 totals 14 residues. The CDR3 spells CASSVRTGPYEQYF. The CDR3 coding sequence is TGTGCCAGCAGTGTGCGGACAGGCCCCTACGAGCAGTACTTC.

Remarks on this clonotype: This clone may be a read error of a much larger clone one base away. This chain uses TRBV29-1 with TRBJ2-3, with TRBD1 identical over 7 bases. Per the germline V gene, CDR1 is SQVTM and CDR2 is ANQGSEA. The length of the CDR3 is 15 residues. The CDR3 sequence is CSVPQGTLSTDAQYF. The CDR3 region has the DNA TGCAGCGTACCACAGGGGACCCTTAGCACAGATGCGCAGTATTTT.

This chain connects TRBV20-1 to TRBJ1-2; no definite D call. The length of the CDR3 is 12 residues. Between the trimmed V and J ends, which lost 4 bases and 5 bases, there was a span of 11 bases. Per the germline V gene, CDR1 is DFQATT and CDR2 is SNEGSKA (reference sequence). The CDR3 nucleotides read TGCAGTGCTATCCCTGCGGATTATGGCTACACCTTC. Encoded protein: CSAIPADYGYTF.

V usage is TRBV9 and J usage is TRBJ2-1; 10 positions match TRBD2. The germline V gene has CDR1 SGDLS and CDR2 YYNGEE. J lost 6 bases, V lost 3 bases, and 9 bases had no gene match. The CDR3 runs to 16 residues. The CDR3 sequence is CASSGHSGGPINEQFF. Written as DNA, the CDR3 is TGTGCCAGCAGCGGCCATAGCGGGGGGCCGATCAATGAGCAGTTCTTC.

The V gene is TRBV4-2, the J gene TRBJ2-3, with 13 bases lining up with TRBD2. The CDR3 contains 17 residues. The trim removed 4 bases at V and 1 base at J, leaving 5 bases unmatched. Germline CDR1 reads LGHNA; CDR2 reads YNFKEQ. The CDR3 here is CASSPGTSGTRTDTQYF. In nucleotides, the CDR3 is TGTGCCAGCAGCCCAGGGACTAGCGGGACCCGCACAGATACGCAGTATTTT.

This clonotype was counted only a few times. This chain uses TRBV10-1 with TRBJ2-7; perhaps TRBD1 as D (6 bases). Looked up from germline, CDR1 is WNHNN and CDR2 is SYGVQD (reference sequence). The length of the CDR3 is 12 residues. Trimming removed 4 bases from V and 5 bases from J, with 9 bases in between. CDR3 residues: CASSADSDEQYF. CDR3 nucleotide sequence: TGCGCCAGCAGTGCGGACAGTGACGAGCAGTACTTC.

This clonotype was detected only a few times. The V gene is TRBV11-2, the J gene TRBJ2-7; D is undetermined. Per germline, CDR1 SGHAT and CDR2 FQNNGV. The V gene lost 6 bases and the J gene lost 2 bases, with 14 bases spanning the gap. This CDR3 has 14 residues. This CDR3 reads CASSSGRNPYEQYF. In DNA form, the CDR3 reads TGTGCCAGCAGTTCGGGCCGAAACCCCTACGAGCAGTACTTC.

This sequence joins TRBV5-1 and TRBJ2-5; 9 bases fit TRBD2. The CDR3 is 17 amino acids. The germline gives CDR1 SGHRS, CDR2 YFSETQ. Unmatched junction bases numbered 14, after V lost 4 bases and J lost 4 bases. The CDR3 protein is CASSLFSTGLAGETQYF. The CDR3 DNA follows: TGCGCCAGCAGCCTTTTCTCTACGGGACTAGCCGGAGAGACCCAGTACTTC.

There are a few counts of this clonotype. This CDR3 reads CAISSGRGYNEQFF. The CDR3, as DNA: TGTGCCATCTCTAGCGGGAGGGGCTACAATGAGCAGTTCTTC. V gene TRBV10-3 combines with J gene TRBJ2-1; 12 bases agree with TRBD2. J lost 3 bases, V lost 8 bases, and 2 bases had no gene match. This CDR3 has 14 residues. Germline V gives CDR1 ENHRY, CDR2 SYGVKD.

This chain uses TRBV5-1 with TRBJ2-3; D tentatively reads TRBD1 or TRBD2 (5 bases each). This CDR3 spans 12 amino acids. Trimming took off 4 bases at V and 8 bases at J, with 11 bases between the two ends. Germline loops: CDR1 SGHRS, CDR2 YFSETQ. The CDR3 sequence: CASSRDGGTQYF. The CDR3 DNA is TGCGCCAGCAGCCGGGATGGGGGTACGCAGTATTTT.

This clonotype was detected only a few times. The CDR3, as DNA: TGTGCCGCCCCCAGGGGCAACGAGCAGTACTTC. This translates into CAAPRGNEQYF. The chain links TRBV12-3 or TRBV12-4 to TRBJ2-7; D may be TRBD1 (6 bases). The V end lost 11 bases, the J end lost 5 bases, and 13 bases lay between the germline ends. CDR3 size: 11 residues.

This clonotype has more than one count but fewer than ten. This chain joins TRBV28 and TRBJ2-7, with D perhaps matching TRBD2 (5 bases). Germline CDR1 is MDHEN and CDR2 is SYDVKM. V was shortened by 9 bases and J by 6 bases, with 18 bases between the two germline ends. The CDR3 is made up of 13 amino acids. CDR3 amino acids: CASRTPTLREQYF. The CDR3 bases are TGTGCCAGTCGGACTCCCACCTTACGCGAGCAGTACTTC.